These 23 T cell receptor beta chains share one sample of origin, sequenced in a study of blood T cell repertoires in COVID-19. TCRdb's table, derived via immunoSEQ multiplex PCR, lists solely in-frame clones and lacks some. Altogether about 200,000 clones are present, approximately 82% being singletons, with the ten largest covering 6.9%. The source material was peripheral blood. Source of these receptors: a human donor with acute or convalescent COVID-19. The donor label of this sample is uncertain.

This clone was picked up a small number of times. This chain joins TRBV30 and TRBJ2-7; D not certain. The V end lost 5 bases, the J end lost 0 bases, and 11 bases lay between the germline ends. CDR3 length: 13 residues. Germline V gene data show CDR1 as GTSNPN and CDR2 as SVGIG (reference sequence). The CDR3 here is CAWDRGSSYEQYF. The DNA for the CDR3 is TGTGCCTGGGACCGAGGCTCCTCCTACGAGCAGTACTTC.

A remark on this clone: The sample holds other DNA sequences that translate to the same CDR3. The chain has TRBV6-5 and TRBJ2-7; 14 bases match TRBD2. Unmatched junction bases numbered 1, after V lost 6 bases and J lost 3 bases. Germline V lookup: CDR1 MNHEY, CDR2 SVGAGI. This CDR3 has 14 residues. CDR3 residues: CASSGTSGSYEQYF. The CDR3 DNA follows: TGTGCCAGCAGCGGGACTAGCGGGAGCTACGAGCAGTACTTC.

This clone was observed a few times. The chain uses TRBV1 and TRBJ2-7; TRBD2, the D gene given by the table, was not confirmed from the DNA. TRBV1 is tagged as a pseudogene. This CDR3 contains 13 residues. CDR3 loop: CTSAPGENREQYF. The CDR3 DNA follows: TGCACCAGCGCGCCGGGAGAAAATCGCGAGCAGTACTTC.

The rearrangement links TRBV5-6 to TRBJ1-2, with D maybe TRBD1 (6 bases). The CDR3 is 14 amino acids. Looked up from germline, CDR1 is SGHDT and CDR2 is YYEEEE. V lost 0 bases and J lost 4, with 10 bases in between. The CDR3 here is CASSLGQAFYGYTF. Written as DNA, the CDR3 is TGTGCCAGCAGCTTGGGACAGGCGTTCTATGGCTACACCTTC.

The V and J genes are TRBV5-1 and TRBJ2-5; maybe TRBD1 (6 bases). Germline V gene lookup returns CDR1 SGHRS and CDR2 YFSETQ. The CDR3 consists of 15 residues. The V end was cut by 0 bases, the J end by 3 bases, with 12 bases between. The CDR3 DNA reads as TGCGCCAGCAGCTTGGCCCCAGGGGTGGAAGAGACCCAGTACTTC. It translates to CASSLAPGVEETQYF. The variable domain in full, completed from reference TRBV5-1 and TRBJ2-5, reads KAGVTQTPRYLIKTRGQQVTLSCSPISGHRSVSWYQQTPGQGLQFLFEYFSETQRNKGNFPGRFSGRQFSNSRSEMNVSTLELGDSALYLCASSLAPGVEETQYFGPGTRLLVL.

V usage is TRBV2 and J usage is TRBJ2-3, with 9 bases matching TRBD1. V trimming: 5 bases; J trimming: 2 bases; junction bases outside the gene matches: 2. Germline V gives CDR1 SNHLY, CDR2 FYNNEI. This CDR3 comprises 14 residues. CDR3 sequence (DNA): TGTGCCAGCAGTCGGGACAGGGCCACAGATACGCAGTATTTT. Translation: CASSRDRATDTQYF.

The rearrangement uses TRBV11-3 and TRBJ2-7, with a weak D call TRBD2 (5 bases). Deletions cut 5 bases from V and 0 bases from J, with 11 bases between. There are 14 residues in the CDR3. Germline-derived CDR1 and CDR2 are SGHNT and YENEEA. The CDR3 region has the DNA TGTGCCAGCAGCCCAAGGAGCGGCTCCTACGAGCAGTACTTC. Translating it yields CASSPRSGSYEQYF. The full variable domain, completed using reference TRBV11-3 and TRBJ2-7, is EAGVVQSPRYKIIEKKQPVAFWCNPISGHNTLYWYLQNLGQGPELLIRYENEEAVDDSQLPKDRFSAERLKGVDSTLKIQPAELGDSAVYLCASSPRSGSYEQYFGPGTRLTVT.

CDR3 in DNA: TGCGCCAGCAGCTTGGCCCCACAGGCTGCTGGAAACACCATATATTTT. Translating it yields CASSLAPQAAGNTIYF. The rearrangement joins TRBV5-1 to TRBJ1-3, with TRBD1 as a possible D gene (5 bases). The CDR3 contains 16 residues. Trimming took off 0 bases at V and 2 bases at J, with 12 bases between the two ends. From germline, CDR1 is SGHRS and CDR2 YFSETQ.

The chain links TRBV5-5 to TRBJ2-3, with 11 nucleotides matching TRBD2. The CDR3 consists of 20 residues. Trimming took 2 bases from V and 0 from J; bases not matched to a gene: 14. CDR1 is SGHKS, CDR2 YYEKEE, per germline (reference sequence). CDR3 residues: CASSFPTSGTQQSSTDTQYF. In DNA form, the CDR3 reads TGTGCCAGCAGCTTCCCGACTAGCGGGACCCAGCAGTCTAGCACAGATACGCAGTATTTT.

CDR3 loop: CARRQDTGYGYTF. DNA of the CDR3: TGTGCCAGACGACAGGATACAGGCTATGGCTACACCTTC. The V gene is TRBV2, the J gene TRBJ1-2; a possible D gene is TRBD1 (6 bases). Germline lookup yields CDR1 SNHLY and CDR2 FYNNEI. V was shortened by 9 bases and J by 4 bases, with 15 bases between the two germline ends. The CDR3 contains 13 residues. The entire variable domain, with the rest obtained from reference TRBV2 and TRBJ1-2, is as follows: EPEVTQTPSHQVTQMGQEVILRCVPISNHLYFYWYRQILGQKVEFLVSFYNNEISEKSEIFDDQFSVERPDGSNFTLKIRSTKLEDSAMYFCARRQDTGYGYTFGSGTRLTVV.

The V and J genes are TRBV5-1 and TRBJ2-1; possible D gene TRBD2, 6 bases. The CDR3 contains 13 residues. From germline, CDR1 is SGHRS and CDR2 YFSETQ. V was clipped by 0 bases and J by 6 bases, with 7 bases between them. The CDR3 sequence is CASSLDGSNEQFF. In DNA, the CDR3 is TGCGCCAGCAGCTTGGACGGGAGCAATGAGCAGTTCTTC. Combining the CDR3 with reference TRBV5-1 and TRBJ2-1 gives the whole variable domain KAGVTQTPRYLIKTRGQQVTLSCSPISGHRSVSWYQQTPGQGLQFLFEYFSETQRNKGNFPGRFSGRQFSNSRSEMNVSTLELGDSALYLCASSLDGSNEQFFGPGTRLTVL.

This clone occurred a few times. The chain combines TRBV2 with TRBJ1-1; 9 bases fit TRBD1. The CDR3 loop spans 14 amino acids. CDR1 SNHLY and CDR2 FYNNEI come from the germline V gene. With 6 bases clipped from V and 4 bases from J, the junction kept 6 bases outside the gene matches. The CDR3 DNA is TGTGCCAGCAGCAACAGGGGGCAAGGCACTGAAGCTTTCTTT. This encodes CASSNRGQGTEAFF.

This clone was counted between two and nine times. J is TRBJ2-3 and V is TRBV6-6; D unclear. V shed 8 bases and J shed 6 bases, with 9 bases lying between them. Germline assignment: CDR1 MNHNY and CDR2 SVGAGI (reference sequence). The CDR3 consists of 11 residues. The CDR3, as DNA: TGTGCCAGCTCCGGAGCCGATACGCAGTATTTT. It yields the protein CASSGADTQYF.

V is TRBV5-8 and J is TRBJ2-5; the D gene is possibly TRBD1 (5 bases). There are 15 residues in the CDR3. The V end lost 0 bases, the J end lost 5 bases, and 14 bases lay between the germline ends. Germline CDR1 SGHTS, CDR2 YDEGEE. The CDR3 DNA reads as TGTGCCAGCAGCTTGGGGACAAGGGAAGGGGAGACCCAGTACTTC. This translates into CASSLGTREGETQYF.

The chain joins TRBV6-5 to TRBJ2-7; TRBD1 aligns across 9 bases. CDR1 and CDR2 (germline): MNHEY, SVGAGI. The CDR3 length is 14 residues. The V segment lost 4 bases and the J segment 2 bases; nucleotides outside the gene matches: 3. CDR3 sequence reads: CASSFRDRAYEQYF. CDR3 nucleotides: TGTGCCAGCAGTTTCCGGGACAGGGCCTACGAGCAGTACTTC.

This clone was seen a few times. This chain connects TRBV30 to TRBJ1-4; the D gene is possibly TRBD1 (6 bases). The CDR3 is 15 residues long. Trimming took 2 bases from V and 6 from J, leaving 16 bases between them. The germline gives CDR1 GTSNPN, CDR2 SVGIG (reference sequence). CDR3 in amino acids: CAWSPTGGLDEKLFF. The DNA for the CDR3 is TGTGCCTGGAGTCCAACGGGGGGGCTGGATGAAAAACTGTTTTTT.

CDR3 amino acids: CASRERGNHYGYTF. The CDR3 DNA follows: TGTGCCAGTAGGGAAAGGGGGAACCACTATGGCTACACCTTC. The genes are TRBV19 and TRBJ1-2, with a weak D call TRBD1 (6 bases). The ends were cut back, 6 bases at V and 3 bases at J, with 14 bases in the middle. The germline V gene encodes CDR1 LNHDA and CDR2 SQIVND (reference sequence). The CDR3 length is 14 residues.

This clone was seen only once. This chain joins TRBV4-1 and TRBJ1-5; D unclear. This CDR3 spans 16 amino acids. Trimming left V 0 bases short and J 3 bases short, with 12 bases between. CDR1 and CDR2 (germline): MGHRA, YSYEKL. CDR3 in DNA: TGCGCCAGCAGCCAAGAGAGACGGACTATCAATCAGCCCCAGCATTTT. Translating it yields CASSQERRTINQPQHF.

This clone has a single count. J is TRBJ2-7 and V is TRBV5-1, with D perhaps TRBD2 (6 bases). V dropped 2 bases and J dropped 0 bases, with 9 bases sitting between them. CDR1 and CDR2 (germline): SGHRS, YFSETQ. The CDR3 length is 14 residues. DNA of the CDR3: TGCGCCAGCAGCTTCTCCGGGGGCTCCTACGAGCAGTACTTC. Translating it yields CASSFSGGSYEQYF.

This clone was seen only once. The chain has TRBV4-1 and TRBJ2-5; D might be TRBD2 (5 bases). V lost 0 bases and J lost 5, with 7 bases in between. The CDR3 contains 13 residues. Germline-derived CDR1 and CDR2 are MGHRA and YSYEKL. The CDR3 protein is CASSQDRGETQYF. CDR3 nucleotide sequence: TGCGCCAGCAGCCAAGATCGAGGGGAGACCCAGTACTTC.

The V call is TRBV10-3, the J call TRBJ2-7; possibly TRBD1 for D (5 bases). Germline V gives CDR1 ENHRY, CDR2 SYGVKD. The CDR3 spans 13 residues. V was trimmed by 3 bases and J by 3 bases, leaving 9 bases between them. Here the CDR3 reads CAISDPDIYEQYF. Written as DNA, the CDR3 is TGTGCCATCAGTGATCCGGACATCTACGAGCAGTACTTC.

This clone was observed a handful of times. The CDR3 nucleotides read TGTGCCAGCAGTGAAACAATGAGAAGCGTAGGTGGAAACACCATATATTTT. Translation gives CASSETMRSVGGNTIYF. The chain combines TRBV6-1 with TRBJ1-3; D remains ambiguous. This CDR3 has 17 residues. The V end lost 2 bases, the J end lost 3 bases, and 17 bases lay between the germline ends. Germline lookup yields CDR1 MNHNS and CDR2 SASEGT.

The chain is built from TRBV7-9 and TRBJ2-7, with TRBD1 as a possible D gene (5 bases). The CDR3 has 13 residues. V was pared by 5 bases and J by 5 bases, with 13 bases between. Germline loops: CDR1 SEHNR, CDR2 FQNEAQ (reference sequence). Written as DNA, the CDR3 is TGTGCCAGCAGCCCGACAGCGCGGAACGAGCAGTACTTC. It specifies CASSPTARNEQYF.